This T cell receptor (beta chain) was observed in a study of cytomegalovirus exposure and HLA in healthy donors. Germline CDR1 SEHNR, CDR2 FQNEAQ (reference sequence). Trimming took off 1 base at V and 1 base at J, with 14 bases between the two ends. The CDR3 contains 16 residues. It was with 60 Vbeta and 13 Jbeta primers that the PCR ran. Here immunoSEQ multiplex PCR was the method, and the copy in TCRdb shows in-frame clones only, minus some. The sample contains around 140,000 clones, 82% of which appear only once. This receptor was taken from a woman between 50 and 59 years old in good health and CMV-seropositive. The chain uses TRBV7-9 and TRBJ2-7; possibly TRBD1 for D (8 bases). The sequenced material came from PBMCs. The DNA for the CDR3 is TGTGCCAGCAGCTTAGGACAGGGGCGGGGGTCCTACGAGCAGTACTTC. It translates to CASSLGQGRGSYEQYF.